The entry below gives a single T cell receptor (beta chain) sequence along with its context. Its antigen is unidentified. Germline lookup yields CDR1 MGHRA and CDR2 YSYEKL. The CDR3 consists of 15 residues. V trimming: 5 bases; J trimming: 7 bases; junction bases outside the gene matches: 8. This record belongs to a study of OX40 agonist ivuxolimab in advanced cancers. Study overall: Patients were dosed intravenously with ivuxolimab at 0.01 to 10 mg/kg every 2 weeks. Study-level findings and limits: Partial responders at 0.1-3.0 mg/kg had among the lowest clonal expansion.

People who had autoimmune disease history or systemic immunosuppression were excluded. Peripheral blood came from all dose cohorts at three timepoints. The repertoire was sequenced with immunoSEQ multiplex PCR; TCRdb's copy has only in-frame clones and lacks some. This table holds under 90,000 clones, 88% found once. The sequence was obtained from an adult with an advanced solid tumor such as melanoma, head and neck, liver or kidney cancer. The V and J genes are TRBV4-1 and TRBJ2-4; 10 nucleotides line up with TRBD1. Material: CD4+ or CD8+ T cells sorted from blood, obtained in a trial of the OX40 agonist ivuxolimab. The DNA of the CDR3 is TGCGCCAGCAGCATCGGGACAGGGGATAGGAACATTCAGTACTTC. As protein: CASSIGTGDRNIQYF.